This TCR beta chain stems from a study of T cell responses to AZD1222 COVID-19 vaccine. The study, taken as a whole, reports: Close to half of all spike-specific TCRs reportedly target regions of the variants that are unmutated.

With regard to this clone: Its antigen remains unidentified.

The assay was immunoSEQ multiplex PCR, and TCRdb's table has in-frame clones only and misses some. The table lists about 160,000 clones, 85% to 90% of them singletons. V lost 3 bases, J lost 9 bases, and 12 bases lay in between. The CDR3 covers 13 residues. The germline V gene has CDR1 LGHDT and CDR2 YNNKEL (reference sequence). The rearrangement links TRBV3-1 (or the pseudogene TRBV3-2) to TRBJ2-1, with D perhaps matching TRBD2 (7 bases). This specimen was peripheral blood, taken 28 days after the second AZD1222 dose. The TCR was taken from an adult who received the AZD1222 COVID-19 vaccine. This CDR3 reads CASSHGGGGEQFF. As DNA, the CDR3 is TGTGCCAGCAGCCATGGGGGGGGCGGTGAGCAGTTCTTC.